One and the same sample provided the 9 T cell receptor beta chains below, sequenced in a study of T cell responses to AZD1222 COVID-19 vaccine. Only in-frame clones appear in the TCRdb table, and some are missing; sequencing was by immunoSEQ multiplex PCR. The sample consists of about 89,000 clones, approximately 90% of them appearing once. The sample was peripheral blood, taken 28 days after the second AZD1222 dose. Source of these receptors: an adult who received the AZD1222 COVID-19 vaccine.

V and J are TRBV5-1 and TRBJ2-1; TRBD2 agrees at 12 bases. The V segment lost 0 bases and the J segment 9 bases; nucleotides outside the gene matches: 10. CDR1 SGHRS and CDR2 YFSETQ come from the germline V gene. The CDR3 totals 17 residues. CDR3 sequence reads: CASSLVLAGGQGFEQFF. In DNA, the CDR3 is TGCGCCAGCAGCTTGGTGCTAGCGGGAGGGCAAGGGTTTGAGCAGTTCTTC.

The rearrangement joins TRBV27 to TRBJ2-1; maybe TRBD2 (6 bases). Trimming cost V 7 bases and J 0 bases, with 10 bases left between them. The germline CDR1 and CDR2 sequences are MNHEY and SMNVEV (reference sequence). The CDR3 sequence is 14 residues long. In DNA form, the CDR3 reads TGTGCCAGCACGGCGGGGAGCTCCTACAATGAGCAGTTCTTC. Residues: CASTAGSSYNEQFF.

The chain has TRBV29-1 and TRBJ1-2, with D perhaps TRBD1 (5 bases). The CDR3 totals 17 residues. Germline-derived CDR1 and CDR2 are SQVTM and ANQGSEA. Trimming removed 0 bases from V and 0 bases from J, with 17 bases in between. The CDR3: CSVEEPWTLNSNYGYTF. As DNA, the CDR3 is TGCAGCGTTGAAGAACCTTGGACACTGAACTCTAACTATGGCTACACCTTC.

The genes are TRBV6-6 and TRBJ1-4, with D unclear. V was shortened by 4 bases and J by 5 bases, with 8 bases between the two germline ends. CDR3 size: 13 residues. From germline, CDR1 is MNHNY and CDR2 SVGAGI (reference sequence). The CDR3 DNA is TGTGCCAGCAGTTTACAAGGGAATGAAAAACTGTTTTTT. This codes for CASSLQGNEKLFF.

V and J are TRBV27 and TRBJ1-1; D is unclear. The V and J ends lost 0 bases and 4 bases respectively, with 9 bases between them. CDR3 length equals 14 residues. Germline V lookup: CDR1 MNHEY, CDR2 SMNVEV (reference sequence). CDR3 region: CASSLSIGGTEAFF. Here the CDR3 DNA reads TGTGCCAGCAGTTTATCTATTGGCGGCACTGAAGCTTTCTTT.

This chain joins TRBV7-2 and TRBJ2-5; 8 nucleotides agree with TRBD2. Germline assignment: CDR1 SGHTA and CDR2 FQGNSA. V was pared by 3 bases and J by 9 bases, with 6 bases of the junction left unmatched. The CDR3 is 13 amino acids. The CDR3 DNA follows: TGTGCCAGCAGCTTTTCCCCGGGGGGGGCCCAGTACTTC. Residues: CASSFSPGGAQYF.

The chain uses TRBV12-3 or TRBV12-4 and TRBJ1-1; D is undetermined. The ends were cut back, 1 base at V and 0 bases at J, with 3 bases in the middle. The CDR3 is 13 residues long. CDR3 sequence: CASSLGLNTEAFF. In DNA form, the CDR3 reads TGTGCCAGCAGTTTAGGGCTGAACACTGAAGCTTTCTTT.

The rearrangement joins TRBV9 to TRBJ1-1, with D possibly being TRBD1 (6 bases). The ends were cut back, 2 bases at V and 8 bases at J, with 16 bases in the middle. Germline-derived CDR1 and CDR2 are SGDLS and YYNGEE. The CDR3 is 14 residues long. The CDR3 sequence is CASSVMGAGAEAFF. The CDR3 coding sequence is TGTGCCAGCAGCGTCATGGGGGCAGGGGCAGAAGCTTTCTTT.

This sequence joins TRBV10-2 and TRBJ2-5, with 10 nucleotides matching TRBD2. The ends lost 6 bases at V and 5 bases at J; junction bases unmatched: 6. This CDR3 contains 14 residues. CDR1 is WSHSY, CDR2 SAAADI, per germline. The CDR3 region is CASRASGRSETQYF. The CDR3 DNA reads as TGCGCCAGCAGGGCTAGCGGGAGATCGGAGACCCAGTACTTC.